This TCR beta chain appears in the sequencing data of a study of blood T cell repertoires in COVID-19. This CDR3 contains 20 residues. In germline, CDR1 is WSHSY, CDR2 SAAADI. Losses at the gene ends were 2 bases for V and 3 bases for J; bases not matched to a gene: 16. As processed by the authors: The assay estimated nucleated cells by amplifying reference gene primers. Clones were sequenced by immunoSEQ multiplex PCR, and TCRdb holds only the in-frame ones, with some missing. V, J and clone size derive from that table, while D and trimming were established from the DNA sequence. The sample includes fewer than 70,000 clones, approximately 80% of them seen just once.

Specimen: peripheral blood. This chain joins TRBV10-2 and TRBJ2-3, with 11 bases that match TRBD2. The sequence derives from a young man with COVID-19, enrolled during active disease. The CDR3 spells CASSERLAGGIGLETDTQYF. In DNA form, the CDR3 reads TGCGCCAGCAGTGAGCGGCTAGCGGGGGGTATAGGGTTGGAAACAGATACGCAGTATTTT.